This T cell receptor beta chain emerged from a study of blood T cells in healthy people across ages. This clonotype was observed at least ten times. No antigen is known for it. J gave up 3 bases and V 2 bases, and 5 bases lay outside the gene matches. Germline CDR1 reads MNHNY; CDR2 reads SVGAGI (reference sequence). The CDR3 covers 16 residues. Researchers collected about 9.6 milliliters of peripheral blood from every single donor. Study-level results: Long-lived donors had more naive CD4+ cells and higher diversity than aged donors. Considered underestimates were the diversity estimates obtained from one million T cells.

Alongside a J-beta primer mix, a sample-barcoded 5' primer served in a second PCR lasting about 6 to 11 cycles. CDR3-containing paired-end reads numbering at least 2.5 million came from each sample. TCRdb passed the 5' RACE reads through MiXCR, listing each CDR3 protein once. The data show 1.6 million or so distinct CDR3 sequences, 30% to 35% seen once. This sequence was found in a woman in her twenties or thirties in good health. The source material was blood. The chain is built from TRBV6-6 and TRBJ2-1; TRBD1 matches at 9 bases. This chain's CDR3 is CASSYTGQGGYNEQFF. In DNA, the CDR3 is TGTGCCAGCAGTTACACGGGACAGGGTGGCTACAATGAGCAGTTCTTC.